Sequencing of this T cell receptor (beta chain) was carried out in a study of cytomegalovirus exposure and HLA in healthy donors. Study results and limitations: Rarity marked most TCR sequences, yet some public TCRs occurred in many donors. In a later analysis, HLA-C alleles had the fewest associated TCRs, DRB1 alleles the most. An analysis was carried out later, and it reportedly showed fewer N-insertions in an Asian-associated ancestry cluster than the approximately 710-donor mean.

CDR1 and CDR2 from the germline V gene are ENHRY and SYGVKD. This CDR3 is built from 12 residues. V shed 7 bases and J shed 1 base, with 7 bases lying between them. As for this clone: Antigen specificity is unknown.

In the PCR, 60 Vbeta and 13 Jbeta primers were used. Clones were read by immunoSEQ multiplex PCR, and TCRdb kept only the in-frame ones, dropping some. Of 150,000 to 180,000 clones detected, around 83% appear once; the ten largest clones hold less than 2.5%. Unrecorded immune exposures were likely, despite nominal health at sampling. The specimen was PBMCs. The chain uses TRBV10-3 and TRBJ2-5, with D possibly being TRBD2 (6 bases). The TCR comes from a young woman in good health and CMV-seronegative. The CDR3 sequence: CAINSGQETQYF. DNA for the CDR3: TGTGCCATCAATAGCGGCCAAGAGACCCAGTACTTC.